This paragraph covers one T cell receptor beta chain sequence. Its antigen is still unknown. The sample holds no much larger clone one base away, and base qualities are not on file. The data originate from a study of siplizumab effects on memory and regulatory T cells (dated by TCRdb to the late 2010s). Background for the entire study: The effect of the anti-CD2 antibody siplizumab on alloreactive T-cell subsets was examined in allogeneic mixed lymphocyte reactions constructed from human PBMCs.

General findings and caveats noted by the study authors: Whether proliferating Tregs from siplizumab cultures actually had suppressive function was not functionally confirmed. The cumulative frequency of alloreactive sequences that could be traced back to unstimulated CD4+ memory T cells was significantly reduced by siplizumab. Because sequences below about 10^-5 frequency were poorly captured, only a minor fraction of alloreactive clones could be mapped to unstimulated subsets. Of the alloreactive CD4+ clones that could be mapped, the Treg-derived share averaged around 64% with siplizumab compared with 25% to 30% in control reactions. Unstimulated naive T cells appeared more diverse than memory T cells, and naive cells seemed to contribute substantially to the alloresponse. For roughly 80-95% of proliferating CD4+ or CD8+ clones, no naive or memory phenotype could be assigned.

Library creation used the immunoSEQ multiplex PCR assay. The deep sequencing platform assayed around 10^5 TCR templates per sample. Genomic DNA extracted from sorted T cells was used for TCRbeta CDR3 sequencing. Turning to the authors' computational methods: The R programming language was used for the clonal analysis of the TCRbeta CDR3 data. Alloreactive CD4+ and CD8+ clones were identified by comparing unstimulated samples to CFSE-low samples taken after the reaction. Alloreactive CD4+ clones were assigned to regulatory or non-regulatory origin by matching sequences to sorted unstimulated Treg and non-Treg repertoires. What TCRdb holds here is the immuneACCESS table cut down to in-frame rearrangements. Part of the clones is not present; checked against another copy, under half of the missing clones reflect an unresolved V gene, and the others are unexplained. D and trimming come from the DNA, and the V and J calls and clone size come from that table. The sample yields roughly 56,000 clones; approximately 95% were counted once. The ten most abundant clones make up around 40% of the sample.

TCRbeta CDR3 sequencing was performed on sorted unstimulated T cells and on proliferating T cells recovered from mixed lymphocyte reactions. Fresh whole blood from nine to eleven HLA-typed healthy donors was used to isolate PBMCs. CDR1 and CDR2 were assigned from the germline V gene as LGHNA and YNFKEQ. The CDR3 sequence holds 17 residues, the cysteine and phenylalanine included. Of the read, only the CDR3 DNA is kept; its 51 bases are in frame from base 1. The germline ends are 11 bases apart after V is trimmed by 0 bases and J by 0 bases. This sequence uses TRBV4-2 and TRBJ2-2; the D gene is unclear. The receptor was derived from a human donor in good health. Sequenced input: CD8+ T cells sorted from blood. The DNA sequence follows: TGTGCCAGCAGCCAAGAGGGTCCAGGAGCGAACACCGGGGAGCTGTTTTTT. Its protein reads: CASSQEGPGANTGELFF.